This T cell receptor (beta chain) was profiled in a study of immune evolution from preneoplasia to lung adenocarcinoma. Here immunoSEQ multiplex PCR was the method, and the copy in TCRdb shows in-frame clones only, minus some. The sample lists about 12,000 clones, under 90% occurring once. The V end was cut by 3 bases, the J end by 10 bases, with 19 bases between. The germline gives CDR1 WSHSY, CDR2 SAAADI. The CDR3 has 15 amino acids. This sequence was found in a person aged 45-69 years with lung adenocarcinoma. What was sequenced was FFPE tissue from an adenomatous hyperplasia lung lesion. Regarding subset: atypical adenomatous hyperplasia (AAH), lung preneoplasia. V and J are TRBV10-2 and TRBJ2-1; D may be TRBD1 (6 bases). The CDR3 DNA sequence: TGCGCCAGCAGTGAAGAGGCTAGGGGGTTCCGGGAGCAGTTCTTC. As protein: CASSEEARGFREQFF.